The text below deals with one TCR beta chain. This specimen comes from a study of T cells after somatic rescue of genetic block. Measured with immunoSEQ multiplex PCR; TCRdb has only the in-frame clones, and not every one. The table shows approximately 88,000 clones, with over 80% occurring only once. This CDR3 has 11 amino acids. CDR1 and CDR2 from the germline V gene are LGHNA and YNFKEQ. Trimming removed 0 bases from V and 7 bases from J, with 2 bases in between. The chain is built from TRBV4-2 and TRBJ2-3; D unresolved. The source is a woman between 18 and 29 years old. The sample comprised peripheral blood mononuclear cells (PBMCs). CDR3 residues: CASSQDNTQYF. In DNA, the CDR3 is TGTGCCAGCAGCCAAGATAATACGCAGTATTTT.